The clone carrying this TCR beta chain was observed many times. Its antigen remains unidentified. V lost 5 bases and J lost 1, with 2 bases in between. This CDR3 has 11 amino acids. Amplification started from genomic DNA. The TCR beta CDR3 region was amplified using 30 forward and 13 reverse primers. TCRdb processed the multiplex PCR reads anew with MiXCR; each CDR3 protein has one entry. The table has approximately 260,000 distinct CDR3 sequences, approximately 50% seen once. Standard classification criteria confirmed type 1 or type 2 diabetes in all patients. These data belong to a study of type 1 and type 2 diabetes patients. Study-level information: Samples came from type 1 diabetic, type 2 diabetic or nondiabetic people, recruited in China. The study, taken as a whole, reports: With limited T2D and control samples, some T1D-only expanded clones may not be T1D-specific. Highly-expanded CD4+ clones were few in type 2 diabetes, median one, approximately 3.8% of reads.

This TCR was sampled from a man aged 18 to 29 with type 2 diabetes. This chain connects TRBV12-3 or TRBV12-4 to TRBJ1-1; D call uncertain. Sequencing was done on a sample of peripheral blood mononuclear cells (PBMCs). CDR3 nucleotides: TGTGCCAGCAGTACGAACACTGAAGCTTTCTTT. This encodes CASSTNTEAFF.